This T cell receptor beta chain originates from a study of early T cells in non-severe SARS-CoV-2 infection. Using its own MiXCR run on the 5' RACE reads, TCRdb lists one record per CDR3 protein. This sample has some 89,000 distinct CDR3 sequences, with more than 9.5% found just once. Sequences were derived from whole blood, sampled at baseline. The TCR originated in an adult who was a healthcare worker with PCR-confirmed SARS-CoV-2 infection or an uninfected control (not recorded which).

This chain's CDR3 is CASIVLAGTDTQYF. The DNA of the CDR3 is TGTGCCAGCATCGTATTAGCGGGGACAGATACGCAGTATTTT. The chain links TRBV5-6 to TRBJ2-3, with 8 bases that match TRBD2. CDR3 length: 14 amino acids. Losses at the gene ends were 6 bases for V and 3 bases for J; bases not matched to a gene: 6. Germline assignment: CDR1 SGHDT and CDR2 YYEEEE.